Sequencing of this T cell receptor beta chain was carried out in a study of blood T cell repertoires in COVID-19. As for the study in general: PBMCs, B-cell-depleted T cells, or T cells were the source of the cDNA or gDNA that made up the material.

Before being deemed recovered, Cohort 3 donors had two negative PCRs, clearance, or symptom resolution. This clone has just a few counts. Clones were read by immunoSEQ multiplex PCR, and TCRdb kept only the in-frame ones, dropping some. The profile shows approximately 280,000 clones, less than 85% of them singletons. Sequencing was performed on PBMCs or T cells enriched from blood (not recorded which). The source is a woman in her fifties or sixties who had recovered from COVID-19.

Written as DNA, the CDR3 is TGTGCCAGCAGATTGGACAGGGCGAGGAGGCGGGCTAATGAAAAACTGTTTTTT. It yields the protein CASRLDRARRRANEKLFF. The chain has TRBV2 and TRBJ1-4; 8 nucleotides match TRBD1. With 6 bases clipped from V and 3 bases from J, the junction kept 15 bases outside the gene matches. The CDR3 has 18 residues. Germline assignment: CDR1 SNHLY and CDR2 FYNNEI. The complete variable domain, with remaining parts taken from reference TRBV2 and TRBJ1-4, reads EPEVTQTPSHQVTQMGQEVILRCVPISNHLYFYWYRQILGQKVEFLVSFYNNEISEKSEIFDDQFSVERPDGSNFTLKIRSTKLEDSAMYFCASRLDRARRRANEKLFFGSGTQLSVL.